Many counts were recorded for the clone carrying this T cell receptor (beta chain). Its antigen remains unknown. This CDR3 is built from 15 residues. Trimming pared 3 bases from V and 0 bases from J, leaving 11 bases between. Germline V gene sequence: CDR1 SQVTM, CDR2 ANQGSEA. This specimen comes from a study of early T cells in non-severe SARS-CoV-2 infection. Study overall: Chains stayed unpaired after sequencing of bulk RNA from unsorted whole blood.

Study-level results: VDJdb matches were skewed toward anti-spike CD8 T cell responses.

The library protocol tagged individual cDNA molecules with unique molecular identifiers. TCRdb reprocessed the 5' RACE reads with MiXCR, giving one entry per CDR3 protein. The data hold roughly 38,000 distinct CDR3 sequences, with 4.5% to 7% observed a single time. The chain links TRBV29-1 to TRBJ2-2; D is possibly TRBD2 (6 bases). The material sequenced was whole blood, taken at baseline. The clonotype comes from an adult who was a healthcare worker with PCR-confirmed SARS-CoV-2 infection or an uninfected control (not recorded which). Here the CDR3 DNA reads TGCAGCGTTGAGTTCGGGAGCGCGAACACCGGGGAGCTGTTTTTT. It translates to CSVEFGSANTGELFF.